This is a list of T cell receptor beta chains from one sample in a study of cytomegalovirus exposure and HLA in healthy donors. TCRdb keeps only in-frame clones here, not all; method: immunoSEQ multiplex PCR. Here the sample spans some 76,000 clones, around 76% being singletons. The source material was PBMCs. Receptor source: a male donor in good health and CMV-seropositive. The CDR3 runs from the conserved cysteine through the conserved F or W. The D gene is left open where the match is weak. Size is stated for part of the rows, as once, few or many counts, or as a class when the clone is expanded.

>TRBV7-2|TRBJ2-7|few|-
CASSRSYEQYF
TGTGCCAGCAGCCGTTCCTACGAGCAGTACTTC
>TRBV7-9|TRBJ1-1|-|TRBD1
CASSLNGDRGLNTEAFF
TGTGCCAGCAGCCTTAACGGGGACAGGGGCTTGAACACTGAAGCTTTCTTT
>TRBV10-1|TRBJ2-1|-|TRBD2
CASSGGGAGGGNEQFF
TGCGCCAGCAGTGGAGGGGGGGCGGGAGGAGGGAATGAGCAGTTCTTC
>TRBV30|TRBJ1-5|-|-
CAWGRPGNQPQHF
TGTGCCTGGGGCAGGCCCGGCAATCAGCCCCAGCATTTT
>TRBV15|TRBJ1-2|few|-
CATSPPGDRFGYTF
TGTGCCACCAGCCCCCCAGGTGATAGGTTTGGCTACACCTTC
>TRBV7-6|TRBJ1-4|-|TRBD1
CASSSQTGQTEKLFF
TGTGCCAGCAGCTCCCAGACAGGGCAGACTGAAAAACTGTTTTTT
>TRBV6-6|TRBJ1-2|-|TRBD1
CASRDLRDRPNYGYTF
TGTGCCAGCAGGGATCTTCGGGACAGACCTAACTATGGCTACACCTTC
>TRBV11-2|TRBJ1-1|few|-
CASSSRTLMNTEAFF
TGTGCCAGCAGCTCTAGGACACTCATGAACACTGAAGCTTTCTTT
>TRBV29-1|TRBJ1-1|-|-
CSVGTQDMAEAFF
TGCAGCGTGGGTACACAGGATATGGCTGAAGCTTTCTTT
>TRBV4-1|TRBJ1-2|-|-
CASSQDPGGNYGYTF
TGCGCCAGCAGCCAAGACCCGGGGGGGAACTATGGCTACACCTTC
>TRBV11-3|TRBJ2-1|-|TRBD2
CASSPGTSGNEQFF
TGTGCCAGCAGCCCGGGGACTAGCGGAAATGAGCAGTTCTTC
>TRBV7-2|TRBJ2-2|-|TRBD2
CASSTPGGGRTGELFF
TGTGCCAGCAGCACCCCGGGCGGGGGTCGGACCGGGGAGCTGTTTTTT
>TRBV29-1|TRBJ2-5|-|TRBD2
CSVKLSGGEETQYF
TGCAGCGTTAAACTTAGCGGGGGGGAAGAGACCCAGTACTTC
>TRBV5-4|TRBJ2-6|-|TRBD2
CASSFPSGDSGANVLTF
TGTGCCAGCAGCTTCCCTAGCGGGGACTCTGGGGCCAACGTCCTGACTTTC
>TRBV25-1|TRBJ1-6|few|-
CASSDPAGYNSPLHF
TGTGCCAGCAGTGACCCCGCAGGGTATAATTCACCCCTCCACTTT
>TRBV18|TRBJ2-7|-|TRBD1
CASSQTGGRYEQYF
TGTGCCAGCTCACAGACAGGGGGCCGGTACGAGCAGTACTTC